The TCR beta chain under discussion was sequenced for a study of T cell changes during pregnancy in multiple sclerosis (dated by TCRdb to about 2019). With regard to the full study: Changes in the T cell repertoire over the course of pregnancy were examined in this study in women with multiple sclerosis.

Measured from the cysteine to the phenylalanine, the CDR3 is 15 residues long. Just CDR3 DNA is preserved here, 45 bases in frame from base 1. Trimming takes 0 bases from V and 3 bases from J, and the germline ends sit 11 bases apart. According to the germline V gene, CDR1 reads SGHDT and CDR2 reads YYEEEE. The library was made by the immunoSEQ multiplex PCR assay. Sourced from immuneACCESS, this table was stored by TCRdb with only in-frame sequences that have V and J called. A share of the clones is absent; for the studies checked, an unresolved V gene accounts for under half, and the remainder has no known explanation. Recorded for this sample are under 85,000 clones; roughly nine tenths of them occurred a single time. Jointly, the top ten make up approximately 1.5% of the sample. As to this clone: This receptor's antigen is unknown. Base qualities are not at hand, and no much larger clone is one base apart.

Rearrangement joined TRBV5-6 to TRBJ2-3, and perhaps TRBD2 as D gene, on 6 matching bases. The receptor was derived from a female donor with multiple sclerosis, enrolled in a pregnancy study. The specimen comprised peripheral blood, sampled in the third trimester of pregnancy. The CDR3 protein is CASSLAMEGTDTQYF. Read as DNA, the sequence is TGTGCCAGCAGCTTGGCCATGGAGGGGACAGATACGCAGTATTTT.